The rows below give T cell receptor beta chains drawn from one sample of a study of blood T cell repertoires in COVID-19. TCRdb's copy holds only in-frame clones and misses some; the assay was immunoSEQ multiplex PCR. This table holds tens of thousands of clones, roughly 86% found once. Specimen: peripheral blood. The origin of the receptors is an elderly woman with acute or convalescent COVID-19. Each CDR3 is given with its conserved first and last residue. The order of the fields is CDR3 length, V gene, D gene, clone size, J gene, CDR3 protein, CDR3 DNA. D genes are given only for firm matches. Size values are once, few and many counts, or a class for expanded clones, and some rows have none.

>16|TRBV9|TRBD2|-|TRBJ2-5
CASTSTAGGALETQYF
TGTGCCAGCACCTCCACCGCCGGGGGGGCCTTGGAGACCCAGTACTTC
>13|TRBV12-3/TRBV12-4|-|-|TRBJ2-7
CASSGQLGLEQYF
TGTGCCAGCAGCGGACAGTTAGGACTCGAGCAGTACTTC
>11|TRBV12-3/TRBV12-4|-|once|TRBJ1-2
CASSTSTGYTF
-
>15|TRBV9|TRBD1|-|TRBJ2-5
CASSGTTGDAETQYF
TGTGCCAGCAGCGGAACGACAGGGGACGCGGAGACCCAGTACTTC
>14|TRBV6-6|-|few|TRBJ2-7
CASSYWWGEDEQYF
TGTGCCAGCAGTTACTGGTGGGGGGAGGACGAGCAGTACTTC
>16|TRBV5-8|-|-|TRBJ2-1
CASSLGSSRSYNEQFF
TGTGCCAGCAGCTTGGGGAGCAGCCGCTCCTACAATGAGCAGTTCTTC
>13|TRBV5-1|-|-|TRBJ1-1
CASSLNMNTEAFF
TGCGCCAGCAGCTTGAACATGAACACTGAAGCTTTCTTT
>14|TRBV11-2|-|-|TRBJ1-1
CASSSAGMNTEAFF
TGTGCCAGCAGCTCAGCGGGAATGAACACTGAAGCTTTCTTT
>14|TRBV28|-|-|TRBJ1-5
CASSTDRLDQPQHF
TGTGCCAGCAGTACAGACAGGTTGGATCAGCCCCAGCATTTT
>14|TRBV5-5|-|-|TRBJ1-4
CASSSQANNEKLFF
TGTGCCAGCAGCTCCCAGGCGAATAATGAAAAACTGTTTTTT
>14|TRBV7-9|-|few|TRBJ1-5
CASSFGNSNQPQHF
TGTGCCAGCAGCTTCGGTAATAGCAATCAGCCCCAGCATTTT
>16|TRBV6-5|TRBD1|-|TRBJ2-1
CASSYNRDRSYNEQFF
TGTGCCAGCAGTTACAACCGGGACAGAAGTTACAATGAGCAGTTCTTC
>11|TRBV20-1|-|-|TRBJ2-4
CSARATDIQYF
TGCAGTGCTAGAGCCACTGATATTCAGTACTTC
>17|TRBV28|TRBD1|-|TRBJ1-6
CASSLRPTGLLGSPLHF
TGTGCCAGCAGTTTACGCCCGACAGGGTTACTAGGATCACCCCTCCACTTT
>16|TRBV19|TRBD1|-|TRBJ2-5
CASSLGDSSLPETQYF
TGTGCCAGTAGTCTAGGGGACAGTAGTCTTCCAGAGACCCAGTACTTC
>13|TRBV6-5|-|-|TRBJ1-1
CASSNHMNTEAFF
TGTGCCAGCTCGAACCACATGAACACTGAAGCTTTCTTT
>16|TRBV5-1|TRBD1|-|TRBJ2-7
CASSLTGLGGTYEQYF
TGCGCCAGCAGCCTGACAGGGTTAGGGGGAACCTACGAGCAGTACTTC
>12|TRBV12-3/TRBV12-4|TRBD1|-|TRBJ1-2
CASSRQGHGYTF
TGTGCCAGCAGTCGACAGGGACATGGCTACACCTTC
>15|TRBV5-4|TRBD1|-|TRBJ2-5
CASSFPGTGVETQYF
TGTGCCAGCAGCTTTCCCGGGACAGGGGTCGAGACCCAGTACTTC
>16|TRBV7-9|TRBD2|-|TRBJ2-5
CASSLRTGGEVETQYF
TGTGCCAGCAGCCTCAGAACGGGGGGAGAGGTAGAGACCCAGTACTTC
>14|TRBV2|-|-|TRBJ1-5
CASSILGGDQPQHF
TGTGCCAGCAGTATATTAGGGGGGGATCAGCCCCAGCATTTT
>15|TRBV7-2|-|-|TRBJ2-7
CASSPQRLSSYEQYF
TGTGCCAGCAGCCCCCAGAGGCTGAGCTCCTACGAGCAGTACTTC
>15|TRBV7-8|-|-|TRBJ2-3
CASSLDTGKTDTQYF
TGTGCCAGCAGCTTAGACACAGGAAAGACAGATACGCAGTATTTT
>14|TRBV24-1|TRBD1|-|TRBJ1-4
CATSDPTGGEKLFF
TGTGCCACCAGTGATCCGACAGGGGGGGAAAAACTGTTTTTT
>14|TRBV5-4|-|-|TRBJ2-5
CASSRTADQETQYF
TGTGCCAGCAGCAGGACAGCAGACCAAGAGACCCAGTACTTC
>14|TRBV19|-|-|TRBJ2-7
CASSPSEAPYEQYF
TGTGCCAGTAGTCCCTCAGAAGCGCCCTACGAGCAGTACTTC
>16|TRBV6-6|TRBD2|-|TRBJ2-7
CASSSFGLADSYEQYF
TGTGCCAGCAGTTCCTTCGGGCTAGCGGACTCCTACGAGCAGTACTTC
>12|TRBV6-5|-|once|TRBJ2-2
CATSRDTGELFF
TGTGCCACATCGAGGGACACCGGGGAGCTGTTTTTT
>16|TRBV5-1|TRBD1|-|TRBJ1-4
CASSLGQGATNEKLFF
TGCGCCAGCAGCTTGGGTCAGGGGGCCACGAATGAAAAACTGTTTTTT
>17|TRBV24-1|TRBD2|-|TRBJ2-2
CATSDSQSGGATGELFF
TGTGCCACCAGTGATTCCCAGAGCGGGGGGGCCACCGGGGAGCTGTTTTTT
>15|TRBV5-8|-|-|TRBJ1-4
CASSQTSLGYEKLFF
TGTGCCAGCAGCCAGACATCGTTGGGCTATGAAAAACTGTTTTTT
>13|TRBV3-1/TRBV3-2|-|-|TRBJ1-2
CASSEERGYGYTF
TGTGCCAGCAGCGAAGAGAGAGGCTATGGCTACACCTTC
>13|TRBV15|-|-|TRBJ2-5
CATSRGRVETQYF
TGTGCCACCAGCAGAGGAAGAGTGGAGACCCAGTACTTC
>15|TRBV27|TRBD1|-|TRBJ1-5
CASRNDGTAGQPQHF
TGTGCCAGCAGAAACGACGGGACAGCAGGGCAGCCCCAGCATTTT
>14|TRBV20-1|-|-|TRBJ1-2
CSASDSASLDGYTF
TGCAGTGCTAGTGACAGCGCGTCGTTAGATGGCTACACCTTC
>12|TRBV4-1|-|-|TRBJ2-1
CASSQGADEQFF
TGCGCCAGCAGCCAAGGCGCGGATGAGCAGTTCTTC
>16|TRBV21-1|-|few|TRBJ2-4
CASLPRAGVAKNIQYF
TGTGCCAGCTTACCAAGGGCGGGGGTCGCCAAAAACATTCAGTACTTC
>15|TRBV28|TRBD1|-|TRBJ1-6
CASSGGQGDRSPLHF
TGTGCCAGCAGCGGGGGACAGGGGGATCGTTCACCCCTCCACTTT
>16|TRBV4-1|-|-|TRBJ2-7
CASSQGPRRGDYEQYF
TGCGCCAGCAGCCAAGGGCCCCGCAGGGGGGATTACGAGCAGTACTTC
>15|TRBV28|-|-|TRBJ2-3
CASSLGGAGTDTQYF
TGTGCCAGCAGTTTAGGGGGGGCCGGCACAGATACGCAGTATTTT
>16|TRBV19|-|-|TRBJ2-2
CASTSQGRVNTGELFF
TGTGCCAGTACCAGCCAGGGGAGGGTAAACACCGGGGAGCTGTTTTTT
>13|TRBV24-1|-|-|TRBJ1-5
CATSAGQNQPQHF
TGTGCCACCTCGGCAGGCCAAAATCAGCCCCAGCATTTT
>16|TRBV10-1|TRBD2|-|TRBJ2-2
CASSESGRGITGELFF
TGCGCCAGCAGTGAGTCAGGGCGGGGGATTACCGGGGAGCTGTTTTTT
>13|TRBV5-6|-|-|TRBJ1-1
CASNSAFYTEAFF
TGTGCCAGCAACTCTGCATTTTACACTGAAGCTTTCTTT
>14|TRBV7-9|TRBD2|-|TRBJ2-5
CASTLAGAEETQYF
TGTGCCAGCACCCTAGCGGGAGCGGAGGAGACCCAGTACTTC